A selection of T cell receptor beta chains follows, all from one sample in a study of T cell responses to AZD1222 COVID-19 vaccine. The repertoire was sequenced with immunoSEQ multiplex PCR; TCRdb's copy has only in-frame clones and lacks some. The sample carries some 110,000 clones, roughly 86% recorded once. The sequences come from peripheral blood, collected 28 days after the second dose of the MenACWY control vaccine. Receptors originate from an adult who received the MenACWY meningococcal vaccine as a control. Each CDR3 is given with its conserved first and last residue. The order of the fields is D gene, V gene, clone size, J gene, CDR3 DNA, CDR3 protein. The D gene is left open where the match is weak. Some rows mark clone size as missing; the rest say once, few, many or name a class of expanded clone.

NA	TRBV7-2	once	TRBJ1-1	TGTGCCAGCAGTGTCGCTTACTCCTGGGGAACTGAAGCTTTCTTT	CASSVAYSWGTEAFF
TRBD2	TRBV5-4	NA	TRBJ2-1	TGTGCCAGCAGCCCTCCCGGGACTAGCGGGCCACGGGGGGGCAATGAGCAGTTCTTC	CASSPPGTSGPRGGNEQFF
NA	TRBV2	NA	TRBJ2-3	TGTGCCAGCAGTGTGGAAGGGTTTGAGTCAGATACGCAGTATTTT	CASSVEGFESDTQYF
NA	TRBV12-3/TRBV12-4	NA	TRBJ2-2	TGTGCCAGCAGTTTAATTCCAACCGGGGAGCTGTTTTTT	CASSLIPTGELFF
NA	TRBV19	NA	TRBJ2-3	TGTGCCAGTAGTATAGTCTACGGACGAGGCACAGATACGCAGTATTTT	CASSIVYGRGTDTQYF
NA	TRBV5-8	NA	TRBJ2-3	TGTGCCAGCAGCTTGTCGGCAGGGGATTCAGATACGCAGTATTTT	CASSLSAGDSDTQYF
NA	TRBV6-5	NA	TRBJ2-5	TGTGCCAGCAGTTACTCCGACAGGCCTGAAGAGACCCAGTACTTC	CASSYSDRPEETQYF
TRBD1	TRBV11-1	once	TRBJ1-1	TGTGCCAGCAGCCAACGCGACAGGGTGAACACTGAAGCTTTCTTT	CASSQRDRVNTEAFF
NA	TRBV5-6	NA	TRBJ1-2	TGTGCCAGCAGCTTGGCTCGGAGGTTGGAGCAGGGCTATGGCTACACCTTC	CASSLARRLEQGYGYTF
NA	TRBV10-3	NA	TRBJ2-7	TGTGCCATCAGTGAGTTCAGGGGCGCCTACGAGCAGTACTTC	CAISEFRGAYEQYF
TRBD1	TRBV5-6	NA	TRBJ1-2	TGTGCCAGCAGCCCGAGACAGGGTCGAAATGGCTACACCTTC	CASSPRQGRNGYTF
TRBD1	TRBV23-1	NA	TRBJ1-2	TGCGCCAGCAGCTCCGGGACAGGGGGCCCTCGCTATGGCTACACCTTC	CASSSGTGGPRYGYTF
NA	TRBV7-9	NA	TRBJ1-6	TGTGCCAGCAGCCCAAAGGAGATCGGCGATTCACCCCTCCACTTT	CASSPKEIGDSPLHF
TRBD2	TRBV7-2	NA	TRBJ2-7	TGTGCCAGCAGCTTGAGGACTAGCGGGGGGGCCCTTCGTTCCTACGAGCAGTACTTC	CASSLRTSGGALRSYEQYF
TRBD1	TRBV18	NA	TRBJ2-5	TGTGCCAGCTCGGCACAGGGGGGCAAAGAGACCCAGTACTTC	CASSAQGGKETQYF
TRBD1	TRBV7-2	NA	TRBJ2-5	TGTGCCAGCAGCTCGGGGGACAGGGGGTCGCAAGAGACCCAGTACTTC	CASSSGDRGSQETQYF
NA	TRBV5-1	NA	TRBJ2-1	TGCGCCAGCAGCTTTGGGGGTACCTACAATGAGCAGTTCTTC	CASSFGGTYNEQFF
NA	TRBV30	few	TRBJ2-3	TGTGCCTGGAATCCGGGGGCGGCGGCAGATACGCAGTATTTT	CAWNPGAAADTQYF
NA	TRBV3-1/TRBV3-2	NA	TRBJ1-3	TGTGCCAGCAGCGGGAGCTGGGGAAACACCATATATTTT	CASSGSWGNTIYF
TRBD1	TRBV6-6	once	TRBJ1-6	TGTGCCAGCAGTTCCCCCAGGGGGGGCAATTCACCCCTCCACTTT	CASSSPRGGNSPLHF
TRBD1	TRBV27	NA	TRBJ1-6	TGTGCCAGCAGTTTATCGAGAAGGGGGCTCTCCTATAATTCACCCCTCCACTTT	CASSLSRRGLSYNSPLHF
TRBD1	TRBV4-3	NA	TRBJ1-2	TGCGCCAGCAGCGACGTCGCTGGGAGGGGGCGTAACTATGGCTACACCTTC	CASSDVAGRGRNYGYTF
NA	TRBV28	NA	TRBJ2-4	TGTGCCAGCAGCCCCGGGATGGGCTATGGGCTAGCCAAAAACATTCAGTACTTC	CASSPGMGYGLAKNIQYF